This T cell receptor beta chain was captured in a study of cytomegalovirus exposure and HLA in healthy donors. Study-wide results and caveats: TCR beta V- and J-gene trimming, according to a later analysis, was linked to a missense DCLRE1C variant. Later work associated 16,951 TCR beta sequences with HLA alleles at 0.05 false discovery rate.

Remarks on this clone: No antigen is known for it.

A multiplex PCR was run with 60 Vbeta primers and 13 Jbeta primers. Assay: immunoSEQ multiplex PCR; the TCRdb copy retains only in-frame clones and omits some. The repertoire consists of 180,000 or so clones, with 9.5% occurring once and the leading ten covering less than 1.5%. The source is a woman under 40 in good health and CMV-seropositive. The sequenced sample consisted of PBMCs.

CDR3 region: CASSQDGAAGGADTQYF. CDR3 coding DNA: TGCGCCAGCAGCCAAGACGGGGCGGCAGGGGGAGCAGATACGCAGTATTTT. The chain links TRBV4-1 to TRBJ2-3, with 7 positions matching TRBD1. The CDR3 is 17 residues long. J lost 4 bases, V lost 0 bases, and 10 bases had no gene match. Germline V gene data show CDR1 as MGHRA and CDR2 as YSYEKL.